This T cell receptor beta chain came from a study of CD4+ T cells in melanoma (dated by TCRdb to the early 2020s). For context, the study as a whole: Neoantigen-specific CD4+ T cells in human melanoma were what the study investigated. The paper as a whole reports these results and caveats: Neoantigen-specific CD4+ T cells in melanoma were reported to show diverse differentiation states. Neoantigen-specific CD4+ T cells were reported to be correlated with the function of CD8+ T cells, macrophages and B cells.

V is shortened by 5 bases, J by 4 bases, and the region joining them spans 11 bases. Reading from cysteine to phenylalanine, the CDR3 counts 13 amino acids. Here the CDR3 DNA is all that survives: 39 bases in frame from base 1. The germline V gene gives CDR1 as KGHSH and CDR2 as LQKENI. The library came from the immunoSEQ multiplex PCR assay. TCRdb limited this immuneACCESS table to in-frame rearrangements with V and J called. A share of clones is missing; checked studies link under half to unresolved V genes, and the rest is unexplained. The sample table lists fewer than 150,000 clones, 85% to 95% of them with a count of one. The leading ten clones occupy 1.5% of the sample. Turning to this clone: There is no known antigen for this receptor. No much larger clone exists at a distance of one base, and base qualities are not known.

The donors were people with melanoma. The sequence derives from a human donor with melanoma. The sequence links TRBV18 to TRBJ1-1; the D gene remains uncertain. CDR3 region: CASSLEAATEAFF. Here is the DNA: TGTGCCAGCTCATTGGAGGCCGCCACTGAAGCTTTCTTT.